In its sample, the clone carrying this T cell receptor beta chain was seen a few times. Its antigen is as yet unknown. These data belong to a study of T cell responses to AZD1222 COVID-19 vaccine. Study information: Whether given at about 4 or about 12 weeks, second doses were pooled. Study-level results: Increases in Spike-specific TCR breadth and depth were seen after two AZD1222 doses. White British donors predominated, females outnumbered males, and clonal diversity was possibly underestimated. Variant regions that are unmutated are reportedly the target of nearly half of spike-specific TCRs.

Clones were sequenced by immunoSEQ multiplex PCR, and TCRdb holds only the in-frame ones, with some missing. The sample has more than 150,000 clones; about 91% are singletons. With 7 bases clipped from V and 12 bases from J, the junction kept 11 bases outside the gene matches. The CDR3 has 11 amino acids. CDR1 and CDR2 (germline): DFQATT, SNEGSKA (reference sequence). The source material was peripheral blood, sampled on day 0 of AZD1222 vaccination. J is TRBJ1-2 and V is TRBV20-1, with 7 bases lining up with TRBD1. The sequence was collected from an adult in good health. The CDR3 sequence: CSVSFDRVHTF. CDR3 nucleotides: TGCAGTGTTTCCTTTGACAGGGTACACACCTTC.